The source of this T cell receptor beta chain is a study of blood T cell repertoires in COVID-19. Profiling relied on immunoSEQ multiplex PCR, and the TCRdb table lists in-frame clones only, not all of them. Here the sample spans about 92,000 clones, around three quarters being singletons. Per the germline V gene, CDR1 is SGHAT and CDR2 is FQNNGV. This CDR3 has 14 residues. V lost 4 bases and J lost 7, with 16 bases in between. This chain uses TRBV11-2 with TRBJ2-5; weak D call: TRBD2 (7 bases). The sample taken for sequencing was peripheral blood. The receptor was derived from a man aged 50-60 years who had recovered from COVID-19. CDR3 region: CASSSGSGGGTQYF. CDR3 sequence (DNA): TGTGCCAGCAGCTCGGGGTCGGGGGGCGGGACCCAGTACTTC.